This record covers a single TCR beta chain. The entry originates in a study of OX40 agonist ivuxolimab in advanced cancers. Study-wide background: Patients received ivuxolimab, an agonistic anti-OX40 (CD134) antibody.

Sequenced by immunoSEQ multiplex PCR; TCRdb stores in-frame clones only, minus some. Altogether tens of thousands of clones are present, roughly 89% being singletons, with the ten largest covering approximately 2.5%. The source material was CD4+ or CD8+ T cells sorted from blood, sampled in a trial of the OX40 agonist ivuxolimab. The TCR was taken from an adult with an advanced solid tumor such as melanoma, head and neck, liver or kidney cancer.

Written as DNA, the CDR3 is TGTGCCAGCAGCTCTCAACTAGCGCAGTTCTTC. Translation gives CASSSQLAQFF. The chain carries TRBV7-9 and TRBJ2-1, with D maybe TRBD2 (6 bases). Between the trimmed V and J ends, which lost 4 bases and 12 bases, there was a span of 10 bases. The CDR3 has 11 residues. Germline loops: CDR1 SEHNR, CDR2 FQNEAQ (reference sequence).